Listed below are T cell receptor beta chains from one sample, sequenced in a study of vaccination and CD4 T cells after COVID-19. TCRdb ran MiXCR on the PCR reads and lists one entry per CDR3 protein. The sample lists around 10,000 distinct CDR3 sequences, 30% to 35% seen once, with 15% to 18% in the top ten. These receptors' targets are unknown. Sequencing was performed on CD4+ T cells from blood, cultured in vitro, taken after SARS-CoV-2 vaccination. The receptors were sampled from a human donor who had recovered from COVID-19. Each CDR3 is given with its conserved first and last residue. D genes are given only for firm matches. Part of the rows lack a size; the others show once, few, many or a class for expanded clones.

D gene	clone size	V gene	CDR3 length	J gene	CDR3 protein	CDR3 DNA
.	.	TRBV7-2	15	TRBJ2-5	CASSLGEMEQETQYF	TGTGCCAGCAGCTTAGGGGAGATGGAACAAGAGACCCAGTACTTC
.	.	TRBV28	14	TRBJ2-7	CASSFASATYEQYF	TGTGCCAGCAGTTTTGCTAGCGCGACCTACGAGCAGTACTTC
TRBD1	.	TRBV7-2	15	TRBJ1-2	CASSLVGTGGVGYTF	TGTGCCAGCAGCTTAGTTGGGACAGGGGGAGTTGGCTACACCTTC
TRBD1	medium-sized	TRBV15	18	TRBJ1-2	CATSSTLGQITANYGYTF	TGTGCCACCAGCAGTACCTTGGGACAGATTACTGCTAACTATGGCTACACCTTC
.	few	TRBV11-3	15	TRBJ2-1	CASSSPNRERNEQFF	TGTGCCAGCAGCTCGCCCAACAGGGAGAGGAATGAGCAGTTCTTC
.	few	TRBV20-1	12	TRBJ2-7	CSAIGTVYEQYF	TGCAGTGCTATCGGGACGGTCTACGAGCAGTACTTC
.	.	TRBV5-6	17	TRBJ1-5	CASSLGQGVIRNQPQHF	TGTGCCAGCAGCTTGGGGCAGGGAGTGATAAGGAATCAGCCCCAGCATTTT
TRBD2	.	TRBV6-1	18	TRBJ2-1	CASSRAGGAEAREKNRIF	TGTGCCAGCAGTCGAGCGGGGGGGGCGGAGGCCCGCGAGAAGAACAGGATCTTC
.	.	TRBV10-3	13	TRBJ2-5	CAISDRVQETQYF	TGTGCCATCAGTGACAGGGTCCAAGAGACCCAGTACTTC
.	.	TRBV28	16	TRBJ1-1	CASRLGGAGLNTEAFF	TGTGCCAGCAGGCTCGGTGGGGCGGGACTGAACACTGAAGCTTTCTTT
.	few	TRBV6-1	17	TRBJ2-7	CASSILPRGGKTHEQYF	TGTGCCAGCAGCATATTACCCAGGGGCGGGAAAACCCACGAGCAGTACTTC
.	large	TRBV20-1	13	TRBJ2-1	CSASVGYYNEQFF	TGCAGTGCTAGTGTGGGGTACTACAATGAGCAGTTCTTC
TRBD2	few	TRBV6-2/TRBV6-3	16	TRBJ2-7	CASNSRDTSGNREQYF	TGTGCCAGCAATAGTCGCGACACTAGCGGGAACCGCGAGCAGTACTTC
.	.	TRBV5-4	15	TRBJ2-7	CASSFDRRSSYEQYF	TGTGCCAGCAGCTTCGACAGGCGTTCGTCCTACGAGCAGTACTTC